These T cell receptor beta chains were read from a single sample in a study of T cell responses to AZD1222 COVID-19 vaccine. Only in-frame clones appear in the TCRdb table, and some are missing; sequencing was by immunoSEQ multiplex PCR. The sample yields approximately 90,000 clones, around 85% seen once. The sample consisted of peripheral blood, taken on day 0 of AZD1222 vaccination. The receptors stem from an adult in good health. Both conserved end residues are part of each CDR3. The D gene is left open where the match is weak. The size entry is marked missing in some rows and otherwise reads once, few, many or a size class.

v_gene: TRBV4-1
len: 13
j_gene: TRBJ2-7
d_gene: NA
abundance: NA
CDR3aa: CASSQETGIEQYF
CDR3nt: TGCGCCAGCAGCCAAGAGACCGGGATCGAGCAGTACTTC

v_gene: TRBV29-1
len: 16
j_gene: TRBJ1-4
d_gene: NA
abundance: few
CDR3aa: CSVEDTGGGANEKLFF
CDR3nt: TGCAGCGTTGAAGACACAGGAGGGGGAGCTAATGAAAAACTGTTTTTT

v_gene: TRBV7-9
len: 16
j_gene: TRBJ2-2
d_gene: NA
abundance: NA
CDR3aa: CASSLGIGSSTGELFF
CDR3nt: TGTGCCAGCAGCTTAGGTATTGGGTCCAGCACCGGGGAGCTGTTTTTT

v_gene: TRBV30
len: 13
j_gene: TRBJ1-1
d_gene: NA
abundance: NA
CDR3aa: CAWYRDKGAEAFF
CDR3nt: TGTGCCTGGTACAGGGATAAAGGGGCTGAAGCTTTCTTT

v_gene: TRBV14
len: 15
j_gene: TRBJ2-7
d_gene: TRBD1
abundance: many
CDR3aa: CASSQRNRGLYEQYF
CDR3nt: TGTGCCAGCAGCCAACGAAACAGGGGGCTCTACGAGCAGTACTTC

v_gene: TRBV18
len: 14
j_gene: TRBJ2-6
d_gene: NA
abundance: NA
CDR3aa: CASSRVSGANVLTF
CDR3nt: TGTGCCAGCTCCCGGGTCTCTGGGGCCAACGTCCTGACTTTC

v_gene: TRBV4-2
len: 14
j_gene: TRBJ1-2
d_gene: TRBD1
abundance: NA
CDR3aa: CASSLGQGDYGYTF
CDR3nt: TGTGCCAGCAGCCTCGGACAGGGGGACTATGGCTACACCTTC

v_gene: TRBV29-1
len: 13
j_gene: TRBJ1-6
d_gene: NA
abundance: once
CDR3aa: CSVRAGVDSPLHF
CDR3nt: TGCAGCGTTCGGGCAGGGGTTGATTCACCCCTCCACTTT

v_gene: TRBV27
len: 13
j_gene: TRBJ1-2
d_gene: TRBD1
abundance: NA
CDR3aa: CASSRQGLSSYTF
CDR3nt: TGTGCCAGCAGCCGACAGGGGCTATCTAGCTACACCTTC

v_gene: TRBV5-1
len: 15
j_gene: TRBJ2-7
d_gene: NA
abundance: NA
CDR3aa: CASSWRGLSSYEQYF
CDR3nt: TGCGCCAGCAGCTGGCGGGGACTGAGCTCCTACGAGCAGTACTTC

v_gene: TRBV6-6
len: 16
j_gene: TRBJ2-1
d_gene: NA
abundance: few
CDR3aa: CASRAKRTEFHGEQFF
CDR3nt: TGTGCCAGCAGGGCCAAAAGGACCGAATTCCATGGTGAGCAGTTCTTC

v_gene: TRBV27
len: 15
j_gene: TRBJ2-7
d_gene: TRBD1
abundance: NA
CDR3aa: CASSTRTGRPYEQYF
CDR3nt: TGTGCCAGCAGTACCCGGACAGGGCGCCCCTACGAGCAGTACTTC

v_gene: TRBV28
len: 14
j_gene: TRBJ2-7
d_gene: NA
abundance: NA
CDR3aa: CASSLAMRHYEQYF
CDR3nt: TGTGCCAGCAGTTTAGCCATGCGCCACTACGAGCAGTACTTC

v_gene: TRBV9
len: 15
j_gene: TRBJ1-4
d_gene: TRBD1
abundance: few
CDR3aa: CASSPRQGGNEKLFF
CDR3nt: TGTGCCAGCAGCCCTCGACAGGGGGGTAATGAAAAACTGTTTTTT

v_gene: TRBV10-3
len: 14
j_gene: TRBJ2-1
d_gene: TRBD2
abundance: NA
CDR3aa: CAISLAGGTNEQFF
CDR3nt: TGTGCCATCAGCCTAGCGGGAGGAACTAATGAGCAGTTCTTC

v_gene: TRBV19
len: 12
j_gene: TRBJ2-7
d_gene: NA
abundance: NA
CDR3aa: CASSGRPYEQYF
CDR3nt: TGTGCCAGTAGTGGGCGACCCTACGAGCAGTACTTC

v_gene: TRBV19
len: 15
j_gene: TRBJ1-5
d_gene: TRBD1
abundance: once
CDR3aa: CASSMGQGAFQPQHF
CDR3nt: TGTGCCAGTAGTATGGGGCAGGGGGCTTTTCAGCCCCAGCATTTT

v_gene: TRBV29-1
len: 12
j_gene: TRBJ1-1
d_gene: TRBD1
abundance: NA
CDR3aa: CSVAQGGTEAFF
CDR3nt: TGCAGCGTCGCCCAGGGGGGGACTGAAGCTTTCTTT

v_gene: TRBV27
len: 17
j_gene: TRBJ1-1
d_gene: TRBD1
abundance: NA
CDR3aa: CASSLSRGRLGGTEAFF
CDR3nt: TGTGCCAGCAGTTTGAGCAGGGGGCGGCTTGGTGGCACTGAAGCTTTCTTT

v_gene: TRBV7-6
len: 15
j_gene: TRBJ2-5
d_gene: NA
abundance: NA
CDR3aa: CASSLRGSGQETQYF
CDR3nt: TGTGCCAGCAGCTTAAGGGGAAGTGGACAAGAGACCCAGTACTTC

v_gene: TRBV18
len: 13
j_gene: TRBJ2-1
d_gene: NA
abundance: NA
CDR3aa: CASSLNYYNEQFF
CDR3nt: TGTGCCAGCTCACTAAACTACTACAATGAGCAGTTCTTC

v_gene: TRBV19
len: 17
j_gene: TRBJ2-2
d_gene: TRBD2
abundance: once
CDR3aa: CASSAWTSGKGTGELFF
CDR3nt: TGTGCCAGTAGTGCCTGGACTAGCGGGAAAGGGACCGGGGAGCTGTTTTTT

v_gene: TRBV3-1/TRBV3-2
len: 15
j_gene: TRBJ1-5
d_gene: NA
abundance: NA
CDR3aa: CASSQDRTENQPQHF
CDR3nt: TGTGCCAGCAGCCAAGATCGGACGGAAAATCAGCCCCAGCATTTT

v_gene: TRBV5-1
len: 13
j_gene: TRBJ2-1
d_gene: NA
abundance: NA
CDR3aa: CASNLGGYNEQFF
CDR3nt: TGCGCCAGCAACCTTGGGGGCTACAATGAGCAGTTCTTC

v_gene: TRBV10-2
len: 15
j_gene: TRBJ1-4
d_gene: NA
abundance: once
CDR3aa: CASSESGGSGEKLFF
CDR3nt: TGCGCCAGCAGTGAGTCAGGGGGGTCTGGGGAAAAACTGTTTTTT

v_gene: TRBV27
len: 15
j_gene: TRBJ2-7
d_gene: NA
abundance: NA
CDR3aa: CASSLGGARAYEQYF
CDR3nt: TGTGCCAGCAGTTTAGGAGGGGCGCGGGCCTACGAGCAGTACTTC

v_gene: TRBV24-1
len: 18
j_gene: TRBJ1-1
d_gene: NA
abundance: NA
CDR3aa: CATSDLDRNRTTNTEAFF
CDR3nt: TGTGCCACCAGTGATTTGGATCGGAATAGGACGACGAACACTGAAGCTTTCTTT

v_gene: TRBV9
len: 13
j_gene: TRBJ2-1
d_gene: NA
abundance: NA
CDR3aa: CASSVEGRNEQFF
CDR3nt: TGTGCCAGCAGCGTAGAGGGGCGCAATGAGCAGTTCTTC

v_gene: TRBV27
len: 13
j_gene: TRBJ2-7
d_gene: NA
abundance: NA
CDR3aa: CASRELGLYEQYF
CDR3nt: TGTGCCAGCAGGGAGCTAGGGCTCTACGAGCAGTACTTC

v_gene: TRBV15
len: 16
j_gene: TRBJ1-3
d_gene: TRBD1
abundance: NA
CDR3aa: CATSRDKGAPGNTIYF
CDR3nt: TGTGCCACCAGCAGAGATAAGGGGGCGCCCGGAAACACCATATATTTT

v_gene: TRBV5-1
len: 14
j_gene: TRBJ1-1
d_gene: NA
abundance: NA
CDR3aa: CASSLEWVNTEAFF
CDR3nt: TGCGCCAGCAGCCTGGAATGGGTGAACACTGAAGCTTTCTTT

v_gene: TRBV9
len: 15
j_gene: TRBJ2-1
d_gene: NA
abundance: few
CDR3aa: CASSGSGHRINEQFF
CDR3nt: TGTGCCAGCAGCGGATCGGGACACCGGATCAATGAGCAGTTCTTC

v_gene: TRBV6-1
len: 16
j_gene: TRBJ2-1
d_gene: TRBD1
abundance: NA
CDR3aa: CASSEALGQVGGEQFF
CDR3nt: TGTGCCAGCAGTGAAGCGCTGGGACAGGTGGGTGGTGAGCAGTTCTTC

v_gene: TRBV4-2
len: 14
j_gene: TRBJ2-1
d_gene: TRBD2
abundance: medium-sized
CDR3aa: CASSHSGDYNEQFF
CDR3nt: TGTGCCAGCAGCCATAGCGGGGACTACAATGAGCAGTTCTTC

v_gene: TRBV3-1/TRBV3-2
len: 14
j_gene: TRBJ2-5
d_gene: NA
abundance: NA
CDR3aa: CASSQEAGRETQYF
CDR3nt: TGTGCCAGCAGCCAAGAGGCAGGGCGAGAGACCCAGTACTTC

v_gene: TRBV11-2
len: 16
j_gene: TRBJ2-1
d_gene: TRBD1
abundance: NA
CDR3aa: CASSPRLGTGYNEQFF
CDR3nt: TGTGCCAGCAGTCCGAGGTTGGGGACAGGCTACAATGAGCAGTTCTTC

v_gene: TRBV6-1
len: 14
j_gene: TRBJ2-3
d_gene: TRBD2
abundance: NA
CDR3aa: CASSESGGPDTQYF
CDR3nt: TGTGCCAGCAGTGAGAGCGGGGGGCCAGATACGCAGTATTTT

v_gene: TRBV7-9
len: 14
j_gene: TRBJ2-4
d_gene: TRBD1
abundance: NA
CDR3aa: CASSSLGQGNIQYF
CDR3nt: TGTGCCAGCAGCTCCCTGGGACAGGGAAACATTCAGTACTTC

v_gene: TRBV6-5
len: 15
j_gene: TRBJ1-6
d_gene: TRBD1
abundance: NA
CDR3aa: CASSRTGGFNSPLHF
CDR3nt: TGTGCCAGCAGCCGTACAGGGGGCTTTAATTCACCCCTCCACTTT

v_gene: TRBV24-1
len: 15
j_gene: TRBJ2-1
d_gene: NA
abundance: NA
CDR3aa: CATSDSLREGNEQFF
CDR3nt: TGTGCCACCAGTGATTCCCTCCGTGAGGGAAATGAGCAGTTCTTC

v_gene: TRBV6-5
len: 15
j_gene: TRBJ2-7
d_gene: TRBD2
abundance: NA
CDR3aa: CASSYSAGGSYEQYF
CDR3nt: TGTGCCAGCAGTTACTCAGCGGGAGGATCCTACGAGCAGTACTTC

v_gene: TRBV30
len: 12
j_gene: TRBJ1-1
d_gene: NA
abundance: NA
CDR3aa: CAWSVRGTEAFF
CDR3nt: TGTGCCTGGAGTGTAAGGGGGACTGAAGCTTTCTTT

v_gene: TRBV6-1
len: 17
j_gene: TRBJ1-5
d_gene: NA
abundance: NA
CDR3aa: CASSERGPGIGNQPQHF
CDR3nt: TGTGCCAGCAGTGAAAGGGGTCCCGGTATTGGCAATCAGCCCCAGCATTTT

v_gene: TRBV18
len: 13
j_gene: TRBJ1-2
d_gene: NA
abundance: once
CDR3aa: CASSPKGDWGYTF
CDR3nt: TGTGCCAGCTCACCAAAGGGGGACTGGGGCTACACCTTC

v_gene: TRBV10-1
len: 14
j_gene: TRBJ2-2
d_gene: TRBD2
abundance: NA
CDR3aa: CASSEHGGAGELFF
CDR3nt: TGCGCCAGCAGTGAACATGGGGGGGCCGGGGAGCTGTTTTTT

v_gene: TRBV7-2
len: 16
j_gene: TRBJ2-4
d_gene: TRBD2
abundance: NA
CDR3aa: CASSLGAGGGKNIQYF
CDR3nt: TGTGCCAGCAGCTTAGGAGCGGGAGGGGGCAAAAACATTCAGTACTTC

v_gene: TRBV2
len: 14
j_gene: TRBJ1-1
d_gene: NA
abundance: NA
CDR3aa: CASTRSPSNTEAFF
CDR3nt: TGTGCCAGCACGCGTTCGCCCTCAAACACTGAAGCTTTCTTT

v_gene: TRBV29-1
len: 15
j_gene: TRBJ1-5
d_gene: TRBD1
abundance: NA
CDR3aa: CSVRFRDREDQPQHF
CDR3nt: TGCAGCGTCCGATTCCGGGACAGGGAAGATCAGCCCCAGCATTTT

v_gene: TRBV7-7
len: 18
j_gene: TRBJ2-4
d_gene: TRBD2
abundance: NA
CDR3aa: CASSPVGTKMGAKNIQYF
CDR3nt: TGTGCTAGCAGCCCTGTGGGGACTAAGATGGGAGCCAAAAACATTCAGTACTTC

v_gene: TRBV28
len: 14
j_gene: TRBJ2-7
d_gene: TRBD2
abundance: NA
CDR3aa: CASTPSGSSYEQYF
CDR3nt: TGTGCCAGCACGCCTAGCGGGAGCTCCTACGAGCAGTACTTC

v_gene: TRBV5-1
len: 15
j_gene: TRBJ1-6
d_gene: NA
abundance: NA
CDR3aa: CASSGGTSYNSPLHF
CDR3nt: TGCGCCAGCAGTGGAGGTACCTCCTATAATTCACCCCTCCACTTT

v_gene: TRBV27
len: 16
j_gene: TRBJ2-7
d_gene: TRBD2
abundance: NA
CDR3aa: CASSLASGGAVDEQYF
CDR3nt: TGTGCCAGCAGTTTAGCTAGCGGGGGGGCCGTGGACGAGCAGTACTTC

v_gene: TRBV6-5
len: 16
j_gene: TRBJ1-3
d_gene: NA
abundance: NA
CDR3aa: CASSNSPPNSGNTIYF
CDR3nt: TGTGCCAGCAGTAACTCACCGCCGAACTCTGGAAACACCATATATTTT

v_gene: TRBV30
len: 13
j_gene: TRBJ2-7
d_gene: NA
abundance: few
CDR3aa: CAWSPGPQGEQYF
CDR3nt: TGTGCCTGGAGTCCCGGACCACAAGGGGAGCAGTACTTC

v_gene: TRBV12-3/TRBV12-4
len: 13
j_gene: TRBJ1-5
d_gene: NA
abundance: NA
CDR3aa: CASSLGPNQPQHF
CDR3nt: TGTGCCAGCAGTTTAGGGCCTAATCAGCCCCAGCATTTT

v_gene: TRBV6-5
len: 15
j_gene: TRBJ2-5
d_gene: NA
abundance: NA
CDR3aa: CASSYSIGPPETQYF
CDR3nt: TGTGCCAGCAGTTACTCGATAGGCCCCCCAGAGACCCAGTACTTC

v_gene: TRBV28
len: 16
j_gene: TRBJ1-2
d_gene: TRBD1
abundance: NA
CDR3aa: CASSLSLPGQGDGYTF
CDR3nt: TGTGCCAGCAGTTTATCCCTCCCGGGACAGGGGGATGGCTACACCTTC

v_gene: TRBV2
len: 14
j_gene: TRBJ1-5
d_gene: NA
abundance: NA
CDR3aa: CASTLQGINQPQHF
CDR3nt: TGTGCCAGCACCTTGCAGGGGATCAATCAGCCCCAGCATTTT

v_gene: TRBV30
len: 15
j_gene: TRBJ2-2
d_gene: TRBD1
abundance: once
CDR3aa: CAWSRGTGETGELFF
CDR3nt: TGTGCCTGGAGCAGGGGGACAGGGGAAACCGGGGAGCTGTTTTTT